Shown below are 26 T cell receptor beta chains from a single sample sequenced in a study of blood T cell repertoires in COVID-19. Profiled with immunoSEQ multiplex PCR; TCRdb holds only in-frame clones, not every one. The sample holds more than 150,000 clones; roughly 88% are singletons and the top ten take almost 10%. Sequenced sample: peripheral blood. The receptor source for this set is a woman between 45 and 60 years old with acute or convalescent COVID-19.

The chain recombines TRBV7-9 with TRBJ2-3, with D hard to call. The length of the CDR3 is 15 residues. The germline CDR1 and CDR2 sequences are SEHNR and FQNEAQ (reference sequence). V gave up 2 bases and J gave up 6 bases, with 15 bases separating them. CDR3 bases: TGTGCCAGCAGCTTAATTGCGCACCCGGAGGATACGCAGTATTTT. Translated, it gives CASSLIAHPEDTQYF.

The genes are TRBV5-1 and TRBJ1-1; 8 bases line up with TRBD1. V shed 3 bases, J shed 3 bases, and the junction held 4 bases outside the gene matches. The CDR3 loop spans 14 amino acids. The germline gives CDR1 SGHRS, CDR2 YFSETQ. The CDR3 DNA follows: TGCGCCAGCAGCTCTGGACAGGGCCACACTGAAGCTTTCTTT. Its protein product is CASSSGQGHTEAFF.

This chain uses TRBV7-8 with TRBJ2-7; 9 positions match TRBD1. V shed 5 bases, J shed 8 bases, and the junction held 13 bases outside the gene matches. Looked up from germline, CDR1 is SGHVS and CDR2 is FQNEAQ. This CDR3 contains 15 residues. The CDR3 spells CASSHTGTGKNKQYF. The CDR3 coding sequence is TGTGCCAGCAGCCACACCGGGACAGGGAAAAACAAGCAGTACTTC.

V usage is TRBV2 and J usage is TRBJ1-2; perhaps TRBD1 as D (6 bases). The CDR3 is 15 residues long. In germline, CDR1 is SNHLY, CDR2 FYNNEI. Trimming took 3 bases from V and 0 from J, leaving 11 bases between them. CDR3 DNA sequence: TGTGCCAGCAGTGAGGGGCAGGGGCCTAACTATGGCTACACCTTC. It translates to CASSEGQGPNYGYTF.

V usage is TRBV27 and J usage is TRBJ1-4; TRBD1 is a possible D gene (6 bases). CDR3 length: 13 amino acids. The V gene's germline CDR1 is MNHEY and CDR2 SMNVEV (reference sequence). Deletions cut 2 bases from V and 8 bases from J, with 9 bases between. CDR3: CASSLNRAEKLFF. The CDR3 DNA reads TGTGCCAGCAGTTTAAACAGGGCCGAAAAACTGTTTTTT.

V and J are TRBV7-9 and TRBJ1-1, with TRBD1 as a possible D gene (6 bases). The CDR3 contains 13 residues. V lost 7 bases, J lost 6 bases, and 15 bases lay in between. Germline values: CDR1 SEHNR, CDR2 FQNEAQ (reference sequence). The CDR3 DNA is TGTGCCAGCACCGAACTGGCAGGGGCTGAAGCTTTCTTT. This codes for CASTELAGAEAFF.

CDR3 in amino acids: CASTRGTGGSYGYTF. CDR3 bases: TGTGCCAGTACCCGGGGGACAGGGGGCTCCTATGGCTACACCTTC. The genes are TRBV19 and TRBJ1-2; 12 nucleotides align to TRBD1. From germline, CDR1 is LNHDA and CDR2 SQIVND (reference sequence). The CDR3 has 15 amino acids. V trimming: 7 bases; J trimming: 4 bases; junction bases outside the gene matches: 7.

The chain joins TRBV11-3 to TRBJ2-1; D gene unclear. The CDR3 is 14 residues long. Trimming took off 5 bases at V and 5 bases at J, with 13 bases between the two ends. Germline CDR1 reads SGHNT; CDR2 reads YENEEA. CDR3 in amino acids: CASSPRVANNEQFF. Here the CDR3 DNA reads TGTGCCAGCAGCCCCCGGGTAGCAAACAATGAGCAGTTCTTC.

The chain links TRBV11-3 to TRBJ2-3, with 9 bases aligning to TRBD2. The trim removed 0 bases at V and 6 bases at J, leaving 7 bases unmatched. Germline CDR1 SGHNT, CDR2 YENEEA. The CDR3 runs to 16 residues. This CDR3 reads CASSLDGGGAWDTQYF. The CDR3 nucleotides read TGTGCCAGCAGCTTAGATGGCGGGGGGGCCTGGGATACGCAGTATTTT.

The J gene is TRBJ1-6, the V gene TRBV30; no clear D gene. V gave up 0 bases and J gave up 3 bases, with 6 bases separating them. Germline-derived CDR1 and CDR2 are GTSNPN and SVGIG (reference sequence). The CDR3 has 14 residues. CDR3 bases: TGTGCCTGGAGTGTAACAGTCTATAATTCACCCCTCCACTTT. Translation gives CAWSVTVYNSPLHF.

The V call is TRBV25-1, the J call TRBJ2-1, with a weak D call TRBD2 (6 bases). CDR3 length equals 17 residues. V was pared by 2 bases and J by 2 bases, with 16 bases between. Germline-derived CDR1 and CDR2 are MGHDK and SYGVNS. This chain's CDR3 is CASSELSGLGTYNEQFF. For the CDR3, the DNA is TGTGCCAGCAGTGAACTCTCGGGACTCGGAACCTACAATGAGCAGTTCTTC.

This chain connects TRBV6-2 or TRBV6-3 to TRBJ2-5; 8 bases match TRBD2. Germline CDR1 and CDR2: MNHEY and SVGEGT. Germline trimming cut 2 bases from V and 2 bases from J; bases unmatched to any gene: 7. The CDR3 sequence is 16 residues long. CDR3 amino acids: CASSYVAGRSQETQYF. The CDR3 DNA is TGTGCCAGCAGTTACGTAGCGGGAAGATCACAAGAGACCCAGTACTTC.

The V and J genes are TRBV19 and TRBJ1-4; the D is unclear. The germline CDR1 and CDR2 sequences are LNHDA and SQIVND (reference sequence). V lost 4 bases and J 10 bases, leaving 7 bases between the germline ends. This CDR3 contains 11 residues. The CDR3 DNA sequence: TGTGCCAGTAGTAACAGTGGAAAACTGTTTTTT. This codes for CASSNSGKLFF.

The CDR3 DNA follows: TGTGCCAGCAGTTCATCTGGGACTCCTGGGCAACGAGAGACCCAGTACTTC. This sequence encodes CASSSSGTPGQRETQYF. The chain is built from TRBV28 and TRBJ2-5; TRBD2 is a possible D gene (6 bases). The CDR3 spans 17 residues. CDR1 and CDR2 from the germline V gene are MDHEN and SYDVKM. Trimming shortened V by 4 bases and J by 4 bases, and 22 bases separated the two germline ends.

The chain is built from TRBV5-1 and TRBJ1-1; weak D call: TRBD1 (6 bases). Trimming shortened V by 0 bases and J by 6 bases, and 9 bases separated the two germline ends. Germline loops: CDR1 SGHRS, CDR2 YFSETQ. CDR3 length: 13 amino acids. The CDR3, as DNA: TGCGCCAGCAGCTTGGGGGGGCTCGCTGAAGCTTTCTTT. Amino acids: CASSLGGLAEAFF.

The J gene is TRBJ1-1, the V gene TRBV7-3; 8 bases are a match to TRBD1. The CDR3 consists of 13 residues. CDR1 and CDR2 from the germline V gene are SGHTA and FQGTGA. V was pared by 5 bases and J by 3 bases, with 2 bases of the junction left unmatched. The CDR3 bases are TGTGCCAGCAGCACGGACAGGGACACTGAAGCTTTCTTT. This encodes CASSTDRDTEAFF.

This sequence joins TRBV27 and TRBJ2-7; TRBD2 aligns across 10 bases. The CDR3 extends over 14 amino acids. V shed 0 bases and J 6 bases; nucleotides not matched to a gene: 2. From germline, CDR1 is MNHEY and CDR2 SMNVEV (reference sequence). CDR3 sequence: CASSLSWTSGEQYF. The CDR3 DNA is TGTGCCAGCAGTTTATCCTGGACTAGCGGCGAGCAGTACTTC.

CDR3 nucleotide sequence: TGTGCCAGCAGCTGGCTCTTGGACAGGGTGTATTCACCCCTCCACTTT. Amino acids: CASSWLLDRVYSPLHF. The V gene is TRBV7-8, the J gene TRBJ1-6, with 8 bases aligning to TRBD1. Germline V gene lookup returns CDR1 SGHVS and CDR2 FQNEAQ. The junction had 10 bases not matched to a gene; V was cut back by 4 bases and J by 8 bases. The CDR3 has 16 residues.

J is TRBJ2-1 and V is TRBV7-3; maybe TRBD1 (6 bases). V gave up 2 bases and J gave up 8 bases, with 19 bases separating them. In germline, CDR1 is SGHTA, CDR2 FQGTGA. This CDR3 spans 16 amino acids. The CDR3 nucleotides read TGTGCCAGCAGCTTAGGCCGTGACAGGAGTATGGATGAGCAGTTCTTC. Translation gives CASSLGRDRSMDEQFF.

The V and J genes are TRBV4-1 and TRBJ2-7, with a possible D match to TRBD1 (5 bases). Between the trimmed V and J ends, which lost 2 bases and 0 bases, there was a span of 17 bases. In germline, CDR1 is MGHRA, CDR2 YSYEKL. The CDR3 sequence is 17 residues long. CDR3 nucleotide sequence: TGCGCCAGCAGCCAACCCTTTAAGACAGAGAGCTCCTACGAGCAGTACTTC. Translating gives CASSQPFKTESSYEQYF.

The gene calls are TRBV5-1 and TRBJ2-1; TRBD2 agrees at 8 bases. The V gene's germline CDR1 is SGHRS and CDR2 YFSETQ. The CDR3 sequence is 15 residues long. V gave up 4 bases and J gave up 4 bases; unmatched junction bases: 7. The DNA of the CDR3 is TGCGCCAGCAGCCAAAGCGGGGGCCCGTACAATGAGCAGTTCTTC. Translated, it gives CASSQSGGPYNEQFF.

This clone was seen a handful of times. This chain joins TRBV30 and TRBJ2-7; D is ambiguous. Trimming cost V 2 bases and J 3 bases, with 8 bases left between them. The CDR3 is 12 amino acids. Germline-derived CDR1 and CDR2 are GTSNPN and SVGIG (reference sequence). The CDR3 bases are TGTGCCTGGAGTCCGTCGGGCTACGAGCAGTACTTC. Translated: CAWSPSGYEQYF.

This chain uses TRBV19 with TRBJ1-4, with 8 bases matching TRBD1. The germline V gene has CDR1 LNHDA and CDR2 SQIVND (reference sequence). The CDR3 is 15 residues long. Trimming removed 7 bases from V and 6 bases from J; junction bases left unmatched: 10. CDR3 amino acids: CASTAGQAGYEKLFF. The CDR3, as DNA: TGTGCCAGTACCGCGGGACAGGCCGGTTATGAAAAACTGTTTTTT. Complete variable domain (other parts from reference TRBV19 and TRBJ1-4): DGGITQSPKYLFRKEGQNVTLSCEQNLNHDAMYWYRQDPGQGLRLIYYSQIVNDFQKGDIAEGYSVSREKKESFPLTVTSAQKNPTAFYLCASTAGQAGYEKLFFGSGTQLSVL.

The chain has TRBV19 and TRBJ1-5, with D possibly being TRBD1 (6 bases). The germline V and J ends were trimmed by 5 bases and 0 bases, with 11 bases remaining between them. The CDR3 consists of 15 residues. Per the germline V gene, CDR1 is LNHDA and CDR2 is SQIVND (reference sequence). CDR3 protein: CASSGTGTSNQPQHF. Here the CDR3 DNA reads TGTGCCAGTAGTGGTACAGGGACTAGCAATCAGCCCCAGCATTTT.

This clone has just a few counts. The chain links TRBV3-1 (or the pseudogene TRBV3-2) to TRBJ2-2, with 14 nucleotides matching TRBD2. The V gene end was trimmed by 6 bases and the J gene end by 1 base; junction bases not matched to a gene: 7. The CDR3 is made up of 18 amino acids. Germline CDR1 and CDR2: LGHDT and YNNKEL (reference sequence). CDR3 sequence reads: CASRRTSGRSLNTGELFF. The CDR3, as DNA: TGTGCCAGCAGAAGGACTAGCGGGAGGTCCTTGAACACCGGGGAGCTGTTTTTT.

This CDR3 is CASSSQAQGSTGNTIYF. The DNA for the CDR3 is TGTGCCAGCAGCTCACAAGCCCAGGGTTCGACTGGAAACACCATATATTTT. The V gene is TRBV9, the J gene TRBJ1-3; TRBD1 is a possible D gene (5 bases). This CDR3 is built from 17 residues. Germline values: CDR1 SGDLS, CDR2 YYNGEE. The germline V and J ends were trimmed by 4 bases and 2 bases, with 19 bases remaining between them.